One and the same sample provided the 18 T cell receptor beta chains below, sequenced in a study of metastatic and nonmetastatic thyroid tumors. TCRdb reanalyzed the PCR reads via MiXCR. The sample records fewer than 25,000 clones, roughly 18% being singletons. Not a single patient had been given any form of treatment at any point before undergoing thyroid surgery. The sequencing sample was made of blood. These receptors were taken from a male donor with papillary thyroid cancer or a benign thyroid nodule (not recorded which). Some clones in this sample may be carry-over from other donors' samples.

This clone was seen ten or more times. The gene calls are TRBV28 and TRBJ2-7; TRBD1 might be the D (6 bases). V was trimmed by 3 bases and J by 3 bases, leaving 21 bases between them. This CDR3 region has 17 residues. Germline CDR1 reads MDHEN; CDR2 reads SYDVKM. CDR3: CASSLTFGGRTLYEQYF. The CDR3 DNA sequence: TGTGCCAGCAGTTTGACCTTTGGGGGCCGCACCCTCTACGAGCAGTACTTC.

The chain employs TRBV6-2 or TRBV6-3 and TRBJ2-7, with 10 nucleotides matching TRBD2. Losses at the gene ends were 4 bases for V and 5 bases for J; bases not matched to a gene: 14. The CDR3 runs to 17 residues. In germline, CDR1 is MNHEY, CDR2 SVGEGT. CDR3 region: CASSSARTSGPPDEQYF. In nucleotides, the CDR3 is TGTGCCAGCAGTTCGGCGAGGACTAGCGGTCCCCCCGACGAGCAGTACTTC.

The table lists this clone with many counts. Within the sample, other DNA sequences also encode this same CDR3. The V call is TRBV7-2, the J call TRBJ2-3; D is undetermined. The CDR3 totals 14 residues. Germline loops: CDR1 SGHTA, CDR2 FQGNSA. V lost 2 bases to trimming and J lost 0 bases, with 6 bases between them. The CDR3 loop is CASSLLGSTDTQYF. Written as DNA, the CDR3 is TGTGCCAGCAGCTTATTAGGGAGCACAGATACGCAGTATTTT.

Many counts were recorded for this clone. CDR3 in DNA: TGTGCCAGCAGTTCATCCGGGACAGGGCGGAATGAGCAGTTCTTC. The encoded protein is CASSSSGTGRNEQFF. The chain employs TRBV27 and TRBJ2-1, with 9 bases fitting TRBD1. V shed 4 bases and J 7 bases; nucleotides not matched to a gene: 8. Germline lookup yields CDR1 MNHEY and CDR2 SMNVEV (reference sequence). This CDR3 has 15 amino acids.

This clone was counted at least ten times. CDR3 DNA sequence: TGTGCCAGCAGCGAGGGCGGGACAAATTATAATTCACCCCTCCACTTT. It translates to CASSEGGTNYNSPLHF. The chain employs TRBV9 and TRBJ1-6; TRBD1 is a possible D gene (6 bases). Between the trimmed V and J ends, which lost 3 bases and 4 bases, there was a span of 14 bases. The germline CDR1 and CDR2 sequences are SGDLS and YYNGEE. This CDR3 has 16 residues.

The J gene is TRBJ1-5, the V gene TRBV2, with D possibly matching TRBD1 (5 bases). V gave up 8 bases and J gave up 1 base, with 15 bases separating them. Germline loops: CDR1 SNHLY, CDR2 FYNNEI. The CDR3 covers 15 residues. CDR3 residues: CASLLDRTSNQPQHF. DNA of the CDR3: TGTGCCAGCTTATTAGACAGAACAAGCAATCAGCCCCAGCATTTT.

The chain links TRBV20-1 to TRBJ1-5; no reliable D call. The CDR3 spans 13 residues. Germline V lookup: CDR1 DFQATT, CDR2 SNEGSKA (reference sequence). V was cut by 1 base and J by 6 bases, with 10 bases left in between. CDR3 region: CSARVGRLQPQHF. The CDR3 DNA reads as TGCAGTGCTAGAGTGGGGAGACTTCAGCCCCAGCATTTT.

This clone was picked up many times. This rearrangement joins TRBV19 to TRBJ2-5, with 12 nucleotides matching TRBD1. This CDR3 contains 18 residues. Germline values: CDR1 LNHDA, CDR2 SQIVND (reference sequence). V shed 10 bases, J shed 2 bases, and the junction held 17 bases outside the gene matches. The CDR3 here is CATSPGQGAGTSQETQYF. CDR3 DNA: TGTGCCACCTCACCGGGACAGGGGGCCGGGACTTCTCAAGAGACCCAGTACTTC.

At least ten counts were recorded for this clone. The rearrangement joins TRBV29-1 to TRBJ2-4; 8 nucleotides match TRBD1. After removal of 7 bases from V and 4 bases from J, the junction contained 6 bases not matched to a gene. Germline V CDR1 and CDR2: SQVTM, ANQGSEA. The CDR3 has 13 amino acids. Here the CDR3 reads CSALDREKNIQYF. In DNA form, the CDR3 reads TGCAGCGCCCTGGACAGGGAAAAAAACATTCAGTACTTC. Looking up the rest from reference TRBV29-1 and TRBJ2-4 gives the full variable domain: SAVISQKPSRDICQRGTSLTIQCQVDSQVTMMFWYRQQPGQSLTLIATANQGSEATYESGFVIDKFPISRPNLTFSTLTVSNMSPEDSSIYLCSALDREKNIQYFGAGTRLSVL.

The CDR3 DNA reads as TGTGCCAGCAGTCAACCGGGACAGGGCGGGTTCCAGCCCCAGCATTTT. Translated: CASSQPGQGGFQPQHF. This sequence joins TRBV28 and TRBJ1-5, with 9 positions matching TRBD1. The CDR3 has 16 amino acids. V was clipped by 5 bases and J by 7 bases; unmatched bases: 12. Germline V gene data show CDR1 as MDHEN and CDR2 as SYDVKM.

This clone came up many times. The V gene is TRBV19, the J gene TRBJ1-6, with 8 positions matching TRBD1. Germline assignment: CDR1 LNHDA and CDR2 SQIVND (reference sequence). The trim removed 3 bases at V and 10 bases at J, leaving 11 bases unmatched. The CDR3 runs 16 residues. DNA for the CDR3: TGTGCCAGTAGTATGCGGTTGGGACAGGCAGGCTCACCCCTCCACTTT. This sequence encodes CASSMRLGQAGSPLHF. The full variable domain, its missing parts supplied by reference TRBV19 and TRBJ1-6, is DGGITQSPKYLFRKEGQNVTLSCEQNLNHDAMYWYRQDPGQGLRLIYYSQIVNDFQKGDIAEGYSVSREKKESFPLTVTSAQKNPTAFYLCASSMRLGQAGSPLHFGNGTRLTVT.

There are many counts of this clone. This chain joins TRBV5-1 and TRBJ2-7; D unresolved. Germline CDR1 reads SGHRS; CDR2 reads YFSETQ. The V and J ends lost 0 bases and 4 bases respectively, with 11 bases between them. The length of the CDR3 is 14 residues. CDR3 sequence: CASSLASGFYEQYF. In nucleotides, the CDR3 is TGCGCCAGCAGCTTGGCTAGTGGATTTTACGAGCAGTACTTC.

V and J are TRBV20-1 and TRBJ2-7, with D maybe TRBD2 (5 bases). The CDR3 consists of 15 residues. Per germline, CDR1 DFQATT and CDR2 SNEGSKA (reference sequence). Deletions cut 4 bases from V and 0 bases from J, with 16 bases between. In DNA, the CDR3 is TGCAGTGCTAAGCCCCTTGCGGGTAACTCCTACGAGCAGTACTTC. The encoded protein is CSAKPLAGNSYEQYF.

The chain has TRBV25-1 and TRBJ2-7; the match to TRBD2 covers 7 bases. This CDR3 has 14 residues. V was clipped by 5 bases and J by 2 bases; unmatched bases: 6. Germline V gene data show CDR1 as MGHDK and CDR2 as SYGVNS. CDR3 sequence (DNA): TGTGCCAGCAGTCAGCGGGGCGCACCCTACGAGCAGTACTTC. This sequence encodes CASSQRGAPYEQYF.

This clone was detected many times. V usage is TRBV6-1 and J usage is TRBJ2-4; 9 bases are shared with TRBD2. Trimming took 8 bases from V and 4 from J; bases not matched to a gene: 15. The CDR3 consists of 17 residues. Germline V gene data show CDR1 as MNHNS and CDR2 as SASEGT. The CDR3 loop reads CASSKSPIAGAKNIQYF. CDR3 coding DNA: TGTGCCAGCTCTAAGTCCCCCATAGCGGGGGCTAAAAACATTCAGTACTTC.

This clone is medium-sized within its sample. The chain employs TRBV7-9 and TRBJ1-2, with D tentatively TRBD1 (5 bases). The CDR3 extends over 12 amino acids. V lost 6 bases and J lost 14, with 19 bases in between. In germline, CDR1 is SEHNR, CDR2 FQNEAQ (reference sequence). The CDR3 nucleotides read TGTGCCAGCAGAGCGGGGCACCCTATCGCTACCTTC. Its translation: CASRAGHPIATF.

This clone was seen repeatedly, ten times or more. V usage is TRBV20-1 and J usage is TRBJ1-2, with 7 nucleotides matching TRBD1. Germline V gene data show CDR1 as DFQATT and CDR2 as SNEGSKA (reference sequence). With V trimmed by 3 bases and J by 3 bases, 13 bases remained unmatched. The CDR3 is 16 amino acids. CDR3 region: CSARLPPDRDYYGYTF. In DNA form, the CDR3 reads TGCAGTGCTAGGCTCCCCCCTGACAGGGATTACTATGGCTACACCTTC.

This clone was counted ten times or more. The CDR3 nucleotides read TGTGCCAGCAGCTTCCCAGCCCTAGGCTCCTACGAGCAGTACTTC. Translation: CASSFPALGSYEQYF. The genes are TRBV28 and TRBJ2-7; no clear D gene. This CDR3 has 15 amino acids. Trimming removed 6 bases from V and 0 bases from J, with 15 bases in between. Germline V gives CDR1 MDHEN, CDR2 SYDVKM.